One and the same sample provided the 24 T cell receptor beta chains below, sequenced in a study of cytomegalovirus exposure and HLA in healthy donors. In the PCR, 60 Vbeta and 13 Jbeta primers were used. The protocol was immunoSEQ multiplex PCR, while the TCRdb copy is restricted to in-frame clones and leaves out a portion. The sample holds some 100,000 clones; approximately 81% are singletons and the top ten take under 5%. Sequencing input: PBMCs. Source of these receptors: a female donor in good health and CMV-seropositive.

The chain couples TRBV6-6 to TRBJ1-4; TRBD1 aligns across 10 bases. The length of the CDR3 is 16 residues. CDR1 and CDR2 (germline): MNHNY, SVGAGI (reference sequence). The V and J ends lost 5 bases and 8 bases, in that order; junction bases with no gene match: 11. CDR3: CASSGSGQGVREKLFF. The CDR3 DNA reads TGTGCCAGCAGTGGGAGTGGACAGGGGGTAAGGGAAAAACTGTTTTTT.

About this clone: At one end the junction does not follow the germline gene, possibly because of a read error. The genes are TRBV7-9 and TRBJ2-7, with 7 positions matching TRBD1. The CDR3 has 17 residues. Germline V lookup: CDR1 SEHNR, CDR2 FQNEAQ (reference sequence). CDR3 in amino acids: CSSSLRDRAPSSYEQYF. CDR3 nucleotide sequence: TGTTCCAGCAGCTTACGCGACAGGGCCCCTAGCTCCTACGAGCAGTACTTC.

The chain joins TRBV2 to TRBJ2-5; TRBD2 agrees at 9 bases. The CDR3 has 15 amino acids. J gave up 3 bases and V 3 bases, and 5 bases lay outside the gene matches. Germline values: CDR1 SNHLY, CDR2 FYNNEI. CDR3 in DNA: TGTGCCAGCAGTGACAGGCTAGCGGGAAAAGAGACCCAGTACTTC. Translation: CASSDRLAGKETQYF.

This clone was counted a single time. The chain uses TRBV6-5 and TRBJ1-1; possibly TRBD1 for D (6 bases). Trimming cost V 2 bases and J 4 bases, with 11 bases left between them. CDR1 is MNHEY and CDR2 is SVGAGI in the germline V gene. This CDR3 comprises 14 residues. CDR3 in DNA: TGTGCCAGCAGTTACCCAGGACAGACCACTGAAGCTTTCTTT. It codes for CASSYPGQTTEAFF.

The chain links TRBV7-2 to TRBJ2-1, with D unresolved. The ends were cut back, 5 bases at V and 5 bases at J, with 7 bases in the middle. The CDR3 is 12 residues long. Per the germline V gene, CDR1 is SGHTA and CDR2 is FQGNSA. This chain's CDR3 is CASSPTHNEQFF. CDR3 DNA sequence: TGTGCCAGCAGCCCAACACACAATGAGCAGTTCTTC.

A single count supports this clone. This chain links TRBV2 with TRBJ2-7; 11 nucleotides line up with TRBD1. V trimming: 7 bases; J trimming: 2 bases; junction bases outside the gene matches: 4. Per the germline V gene, CDR1 is SNHLY and CDR2 is FYNNEI. The CDR3 totals 14 residues. Written as DNA, the CDR3 is TGTGCCAGCAAAGGACAGGGGGCAACCTACGAGCAGTACTTC. Translation: CASKGQGATYEQYF.

The chain combines TRBV5-5 with TRBJ1-1; D is unclear. This CDR3 has 14 amino acids. Germline V CDR1 and CDR2: SGHKS, YYEKEE (reference sequence). V lost 0 bases, J lost 3 bases, and 9 bases lay in between. In nucleotides, the CDR3 is TGTGCCAGCAGCTTGGCCGGGTTGCACACTGAAGCTTTCTTT. Translated: CASSLAGLHTEAFF.

V is TRBV5-1 and J is TRBJ2-1; TRBD2 matches 13 bases. V lost 0 bases to trimming and J lost 8 bases; unmatched junction nucleotides: 8. Germline values: CDR1 SGHRS, CDR2 YFSETQ. This CDR3 comprises 17 residues. CDR3 region: CASSLGPGLAGSYEQFF. CDR3 sequence (DNA): TGCGCCAGCAGCTTGGGGCCGGGACTAGCGGGATCCTATGAGCAGTTCTTC.

This clone occurred a few times. This chain uses TRBV6-4 with TRBJ1-4; the D is unclear. The germline CDR1 and CDR2 sequences are MRHNA and SNTAGT. The V end was cut by 2 bases, the J end by 6 bases, with 19 bases between. The CDR3 covers 17 residues. The CDR3 DNA follows: TGTGCCAGCAGTGACCGTCGGCTAGCTACCACGGATGAAAAACTGTTTTTT. Its protein is CASSDRRLATTDEKLFF.

This clone occurred once. This chain connects TRBV10-3 to TRBJ1-1; TRBD1 matches at 9 bases. Germline V gene data show CDR1 as ENHRY and CDR2 as SYGVKD. CDR3 length: 15 amino acids. V lost 5 bases, J lost 2 bases, and 6 bases stayed unmatched. The CDR3 DNA sequence: TGTGCCATCAGTCCCGGGACAGGGACCAACACTGAAGCTTTCTTT. Its protein product is CAISPGTGTNTEAFF.

The rearrangement uses TRBV18 and TRBJ2-7; 9 nucleotides match TRBD1. The CDR3 runs 14 residues. Looked up from germline, CDR1 is KGHSH and CDR2 is LQKENI. J was trimmed by 2 bases and V by 5 bases; bases with no gene match: 4. This chain's CDR3 is CASSTGGLPYEQYF. The CDR3 DNA reads TGTGCCAGCTCAACAGGGGGCCTACCCTACGAGCAGTACTTC.

V usage is TRBV30 and J usage is TRBJ1-6; D call uncertain. The CDR3 runs 13 residues. V was shortened by 4 bases and J by 8 bases, with 12 bases between the two germline ends. Germline CDR1 reads GTSNPN; CDR2 reads SVGIG (reference sequence). The DNA of the CDR3 is TGTGCCTGGATGATGGCCTCCCATTCACCCCTCCACTTT. Translating gives CAWMMASHSPLHF. The full variable domain, rest sourced from reference TRBV30 and TRBJ1-6, is SQTIHQWPATLVQPVGSPLSLECTVEGTSNPNLYWYRQAAGRGLQLLFYSVGIGQISSEVPQNLSASRPQDRQFILSSKKLLLSDSGFYLCAWMMASHSPLHFGNGTRLTVT.

This rearrangement joins TRBV19 to TRBJ2-5; TRBD2 matches at 8 bases. Germline V lookup: CDR1 LNHDA, CDR2 SQIVND (reference sequence). The CDR3 totals 15 residues. Losses at the gene ends were 1 base for V and 1 base for J; bases not matched to a gene: 2. CDR3 protein: CASSIAGGIQETQYF. The CDR3 nucleotides are TGTGCCAGTAGTATAGCGGGGGGGATCCAAGAGACCCAGTACTTC.

This chain connects TRBV29-1 to TRBJ1-2, with 12 bases that match TRBD1. The germline V gene has CDR1 SQVTM and CDR2 ANQGSEA. Trimming removed 7 bases from V and 7 bases from J; junction bases left unmatched: 13. The CDR3 is 15 residues long. The CDR3 reads CSAPLGTGGLVGYTF. The CDR3 region has the DNA TGCAGCGCCCCCCTGGGGACAGGGGGCTTGGTTGGCTACACCTTC.

The chain couples TRBV19 to TRBJ2-3, with a possible D match to TRBD2 (6 bases). CDR3 length equals 17 residues. Between the trimmed V and J ends, which lost 5 bases and 1 base, there was a span of 19 bases. From germline, CDR1 is LNHDA and CDR2 SQIVND (reference sequence). DNA for the CDR3: TGTGCCAGTAGTCTCAGGAGGGGCTCGGCAGGCACAGATACGCAGTATTTT. This gives the protein CASSLRRGSAGTDTQYF.

The chain combines TRBV11-2 with TRBJ2-3; possibly TRBD2 for D (5 bases). This CDR3 is 15 amino acids long. Trimming cost V 5 bases and J 2 bases, with 14 bases left between them. Per the germline V gene, CDR1 is SGHAT and CDR2 is FQNNGV. CDR3 in amino acids: CASSPLTGSTDTQYF. In DNA form, the CDR3 reads TGTGCCAGCAGCCCTCTTACGGGGTCCACAGATACGCAGTATTTT.

The rearrangement uses TRBV10-1 and TRBJ2-2, with 8 bases identical to TRBD2. The germline V gene encodes CDR1 WNHNN and CDR2 SYGVQD (reference sequence). V dropped 3 bases and J dropped 9; count of bases not matched to a gene: 9. This CDR3 spans 15 amino acids. This CDR3 reads CASSERRRGARELFF. In DNA, the CDR3 is TGCGCCAGCAGTGAACGTCGGCGGGGGGCCCGGGAGCTGTTTTTT.

The DNA for the CDR3 is TGTGCCATCAGTGCGTACAATGAGCAGTTCTTC. Amino acid sequence: CAISAYNEQFF. The chain uses TRBV10-3 and TRBJ2-1; no clear D. Trimming removed 4 bases from V and 4 bases from J, with 2 bases in between. CDR3 length: 11 residues. Germline V gene lookup returns CDR1 ENHRY and CDR2 SYGVKD.

The V call is TRBV9, the J call TRBJ2-7; 8 bases fit TRBD1. CDR3 length: 14 residues. The J segment lost 0 bases and the V segment lost 2 bases, leaving 1 base of the junction unmatched. Germline values: CDR1 SGDLS, CDR2 YYNGEE. The DNA of the CDR3 is TGTGCCAGCAGCGTGGACAGGGCCTCCTACGAGCAGTACTTC. It encodes CASSVDRASYEQYF. Filled out from reference TRBV9 and TRBJ2-7, the complete variable domain reads DSGVTQTPKHLITATGQRVTLRCSPRSGDLSVYWYQQSLDQGLQFLIQYYNGEERAKGNILERFSAQQFPDLHSELNLSSLELGDSALYFCASSVDRASYEQYFGPGTRLTVT.

This chain connects TRBV30 to TRBJ1-3, with 11 bases aligning to TRBD1. The trim removed 3 bases at V and 3 bases at J, leaving 1 base unmatched. Germline-derived CDR1 and CDR2 are GTSNPN and SVGIG (reference sequence). The CDR3 is made up of 14 amino acids. CDR3 coding DNA: TGTGCCTGGAGGGGACAGGGGGTTGGAAACACCATATATTTT. It yields the protein CAWRGQGVGNTIYF.

The gene calls are TRBV27 and TRBJ1-2; TRBD1 agrees at 8 bases. CDR3 length: 13 residues. Germline trimming cut 6 bases from V and 7 bases from J; bases unmatched to any gene: 7. Germline V gives CDR1 MNHEY, CDR2 SMNVEV (reference sequence). The CDR3 loop is CASRPTTGGGYTF. CDR3 nucleotides: TGTGCCAGCAGGCCTACTACAGGGGGTGGCTACACCTTC.

This chain uses TRBV7-9 with TRBJ1-4, with 8 positions matching TRBD1. CDR3 length: 15 amino acids. Looked up from germline, CDR1 is SEHNR and CDR2 is FQNEAQ (reference sequence). V dropped 5 bases and J dropped 1; count of bases not matched to a gene: 3. The CDR3 protein is CASSLQGGTNEKLFF. The CDR3 coding sequence is TGTGCCAGCAGCCTACAGGGGGGAACTAATGAAAAACTGTTTTTT.

The rearrangement links TRBV13 to TRBJ1-1; 7 positions match TRBD1. J lost 4 bases, V lost 5 bases, and 7 bases had no gene match. There are 14 residues in the CDR3. Germline lookup yields CDR1 PRHDT and CDR2 FYEKMQ (reference sequence). CDR3 region: CASSPWTGVTEAFF. CDR3 DNA sequence: TGTGCCAGCAGCCCCTGGACAGGAGTCACTGAAGCTTTCTTT.

This chain joins TRBV5-5 and TRBJ1-2; TRBD1 matches at 7 bases. This CDR3 region has 15 residues. J was trimmed by 0 bases and V by 3 bases; bases with no gene match: 5. From germline, CDR1 is SGHKS and CDR2 YYEKEE (reference sequence). CDR3 coding DNA: TGTGCCAGCAGCTCGGAGGGGGCGACTAACTATGGCTACACCTTC. Amino acids: CASSSEGATNYGYTF.